The 19 T cell receptor beta chains below come from one sample, sequenced in a study of blood T cell repertoires in COVID-19. The data were produced by immunoSEQ multiplex PCR, yet TCRdb's version contains in-frame clones alone and is incomplete. The table has about 210,000 clones, 80% to 85% seen once; the top ten hold approximately 5%. The sequenced sample was peripheral blood. Every receptor here comes from an older woman with COVID-19, enrolled during active disease.

This chain connects TRBV7-2 to TRBJ2-1, with TRBD2 identical over 8 bases. The germline V gene encodes CDR1 SGHTA and CDR2 FQGNSA. Trimming removed 5 bases from V and 9 bases from J; junction bases left unmatched: 12. The CDR3 loop spans 15 amino acids. CDR3 protein: CASSPPGTRRGEQFF. As DNA, the CDR3 is TGTGCCAGCAGCCCCCCCGGGACTAGAAGGGGTGAGCAGTTCTTC.

V gene TRBV13 combines with J gene TRBJ1-1, with 9 bases lining up with TRBD1. CDR1 and CDR2 from the germline V gene are PRHDT and FYEKMQ (reference sequence). With V trimmed by 7 bases and J by 4 bases, 7 bases remained unmatched. The CDR3 runs 14 residues. The CDR3 reads CASTTGGFGTEAFF. For the CDR3, the DNA is TGTGCCAGCACCACAGGGGGCTTCGGCACTGAAGCTTTCTTT.

This sequence joins TRBV9 and TRBJ2-1; 9 nucleotides agree with TRBD2. The germline V gene has CDR1 SGDLS and CDR2 YYNGEE. This CDR3 has 16 amino acids. Unmatched junction bases numbered 8, after V lost 0 bases and J lost 7 bases. The CDR3 here is CASSVVGSGRGNEQFF. Here the CDR3 DNA reads TGTGCCAGCAGCGTAGTGGGTAGCGGGAGAGGGAATGAGCAGTTCTTC.

The chain combines TRBV28 with TRBJ2-5; the D gene is possibly TRBD2 (5 bases). CDR1 MDHEN and CDR2 SYDVKM come from the germline V gene. CDR3 size: 11 residues. V gave up 4 bases and J gave up 5 bases, with 5 bases separating them. CDR3 amino acids: CASSSGETQYF. The DNA for the CDR3 is TGTGCCAGCAGTTCGGGGGAGACCCAGTACTTC.

The chain joins TRBV10-3 to TRBJ2-3; D is possibly TRBD1 (6 bases). CDR3 size: 14 residues. Germline CDR1 reads ENHRY; CDR2 reads SYGVKD. V gave up 10 bases and J gave up 0 bases, with 14 bases separating them. This CDR3 reads CATTGTTSTDTQYF. In nucleotides, the CDR3 is TGTGCCACCACAGGGACCACTAGCACAGATACGCAGTATTTT.

This sequence joins TRBV19 and TRBJ2-2, with TRBD1 identical over 8 bases. V shed 5 bases and J 6 bases; nucleotides not matched to a gene: 8. The germline gives CDR1 LNHDA, CDR2 SQIVND (reference sequence). This CDR3 is 15 amino acids long. DNA of the CDR3: TGTGCCAGTAGTCGACAGGGGATGAGGTCCGGGGAGCTGTTTTTT. It is translated as CASSRQGMRSGELFF.

The V call is TRBV5-1, the J call TRBJ2-2; 7 positions agree with TRBD1. The CDR3 covers 15 residues. The ends lost 7 bases at V and 5 bases at J; junction bases unmatched: 11. The germline V gene has CDR1 SGHRS and CDR2 YFSETQ. The CDR3 nucleotides are TGCGCCAGCTCAACTACACAGGGGCAAACCGGGGAGCTGTTTTTT. Its protein is CASSTTQGQTGELFF.

The chain joins TRBV18 to TRBJ1-1; the D gene is possibly TRBD1 (5 bases). V gave up 4 bases and J gave up 0 bases, with 15 bases separating them. The germline gives CDR1 KGHSH, CDR2 LQKENI. The CDR3 is 16 residues long. The chain's CDR3 is CASSLFGTLMNTEAFF. The CDR3 nucleotides read TGTGCCAGCTCACTTTTTGGGACTTTAATGAACACTGAAGCTTTCTTT. Variable domain in full (rest from reference TRBV18 and TRBJ1-1): NAGVMQNPRHLVRRRGQEARLRCSPMKGHSHVYWYRQLPEEGLKFMVYLQKENIIDESGMPKERFSAEFPKEGPSILRIQQVVRGDSAAYFCASSLFGTLMNTEAFFGQGTRLTVV.

The V and J genes are TRBV2 and TRBJ2-2; TRBD2 matches at 7 bases. V lost 6 bases to trimming and J lost 7 bases; unmatched junction nucleotides: 8. The CDR3 contains 14 residues. CDR1 SNHLY and CDR2 FYNNEI come from the germline V gene. The CDR3 loop reads CASRVGGTIGELFF. The CDR3 region has the DNA TGTGCCAGCAGGGTGGGCGGGACTATCGGGGAGCTGTTTTTT.

V is TRBV6-5 and J is TRBJ1-5; 8 nucleotides match TRBD1. CDR1 and CDR2 from the germline V gene are MNHEY and SVGAGI. Trimming at V came to 4 bases and at J to 4 bases, leaving 9 bases not matched to a gene. This CDR3 contains 16 residues. CDR3 nucleotide sequence: TGTGCCAGCAGTTCTAAGACAGGGGTCCCGAATCAGCCCCAGCATTTT. It specifies CASSSKTGVPNQPQHF.

V gene TRBV10-3 combines with J gene TRBJ2-5; TRBD2 agrees at 13 bases. Looked up from germline, CDR1 is ENHRY and CDR2 is SYGVKD. The V and J ends lost 10 bases and 5 bases, in that order; junction bases with no gene match: 7. There are 14 residues in the CDR3. CDR3 nucleotides: TGTGCCACACAGCCACTAGCGGGAGGGGAGACCCAGTACTTC. Protein: CATQPLAGGETQYF.

The chain links TRBV6-6 to TRBJ1-1; TRBD1 might be the D (6 bases). Germline CDR1 reads MNHNY; CDR2 reads SVGAGI (reference sequence). V lost 11 bases to trimming and J lost 2 bases, with 15 bases between them. CDR3 size: 13 residues. The CDR3 DNA sequence: TGTGCCTGCAACAGCAGGGGAAACACTGAAGCTTTCTTT. It translates to CACNSRGNTEAFF.

The chain couples TRBV10-1 to TRBJ2-1; 8 bases match TRBD2. The length of the CDR3 is 15 residues. The V gene's germline CDR1 is WNHNN and CDR2 SYGVQD (reference sequence). With 6 bases clipped from V and 9 bases from J, the junction kept 13 bases outside the gene matches. The DNA of the CDR3 is TGCGCCAGCAGCCCCGGGACTAGAGGTTCCGGTGAGCAGTTCTTC. Translation: CASSPGTRGSGEQFF.

The chain employs TRBV5-5 and TRBJ2-2; 9 nucleotides match TRBD2. This CDR3 is 18 amino acids long. J was trimmed by 5 bases and V by 2 bases; bases with no gene match: 13. Looked up from germline, CDR1 is SGHKS and CDR2 is YYEKEE (reference sequence). CDR3 protein: CASSLSPSSGTRTGELFF. CDR3 nucleotide sequence: TGTGCCAGCAGCTTAAGTCCGTCTAGCGGGACCAGAACCGGGGAGCTGTTTTTT.

The J gene is TRBJ1-6, the V gene TRBV5-6, with D possibly being TRBD1 (5 bases). The V end lost 2 bases, the J end lost 10 bases, and 13 bases lay between the germline ends. The CDR3 length is 14 residues. Per the germline V gene, CDR1 is SGHDT and CDR2 is YYEEEE. CDR3 DNA sequence: TGTGCCAGCAGCTTCTGGGGAAGGGGATCACCCCTCCACTTT. Protein product: CASSFWGRGSPLHF.

This clone has just one count. This rearrangement joins TRBV28 to TRBJ1-5; TRBD1 is a possible D gene (6 bases). The CDR3 runs 15 residues. Germline V gene lookup returns CDR1 MDHEN and CDR2 SYDVKM. Trimming shortened V by 2 bases and J by 5 bases, and 13 bases separated the two germline ends. The CDR3 loop reads CASSLGSGQYQPQHF. The CDR3 DNA reads as TGTGCCAGCAGTTTAGGGTCGGGACAATATCAGCCCCAGCATTTT.

The V gene is TRBV6-5, the J gene TRBJ2-7; D possibly corresponds to TRBD2 (7 bases). Germline CDR1 MNHEY, CDR2 SVGAGI. V was cut by 8 bases and J by 2 bases, with 13 bases left in between. The CDR3 is made up of 13 amino acids. CDR3 in DNA: TGTGCCAGCTCCCGGGGGGCCGCCTACGAGCAGTACTTC. Protein product: CASSRGAAYEQYF.

The gene calls are TRBV9 and TRBJ2-1, with 10 bases that match TRBD1. This CDR3 contains 15 residues. V lost 2 bases and J lost 8; bases outside the gene matches: 7. CDR1 SGDLS and CDR2 YYNGEE come from the germline V gene. CDR3 nucleotides: TGTGCCAGCAGCGTCCGGGACAGGGGAATAGATGAGCAGTTCTTC. Its protein is CASSVRDRGIDEQFF.

This chain joins TRBV30 and TRBJ1-2; tentative D call: TRBD1 (5 bases). The V and J ends lost 1 base and 0 bases respectively, with 12 bases between them. Germline V gene lookup returns CDR1 GTSNPN and CDR2 SVGIG (reference sequence). The CDR3 spans 15 residues. CDR3 protein: CAWSAQGIANYGYTF. The DNA of the CDR3 is TGTGCCTGGAGTGCCCAGGGAATAGCTAACTATGGCTACACCTTC.